The 30 T cell receptor beta chains listed next were all sequenced from one sample in a study of cytomegalovirus exposure and HLA in healthy donors. PCR employed 60 Vbeta and 13 Jbeta primers. The data were produced by immunoSEQ multiplex PCR, yet TCRdb's version contains in-frame clones alone and is incomplete. The data hold 180,000 or so clones, with 65% to 90% observed a single time. The sample taken for sequencing was PBMCs. All receptors come from a woman younger than 45 in good health and CMV-seronegative.

This clone was observed a handful of times. DNA of the CDR3: TGTGCCAGCTCACCAAGGGGCACCTACGAGCAGTACTTC. Its protein product is CASSPRGTYEQYF. V is TRBV18 and J is TRBJ2-7; possibly TRBD1 for D (5 bases). There are 13 residues in the CDR3. The germline V gene encodes CDR1 KGHSH and CDR2 LQKENI. V lost 2 bases, J lost 2 bases, and 7 bases lay in between.

The V gene is TRBV7-8, the J gene TRBJ2-1; a weak D match, TRBD1 (6 bases). V shed 4 bases and J shed 0 bases, with 13 bases lying between them. This CDR3 has 16 residues. Germline V CDR1 and CDR2: SGHVS, FQNEAQ. CDR3 nucleotides: TGTGCCAGCAGCTCTTGGGGGACAAGCTCCTACAATGAGCAGTTCTTC. Translation: CASSSWGTSSYNEQFF.

J is TRBJ1-2 and V is TRBV5-1; possible D gene TRBD1, 5 bases. Looked up from germline, CDR1 is SGHRS and CDR2 is YFSETQ. Trimming removed 1 base at V and 7 bases at J, with 20 bases between. This CDR3 has 16 residues. The CDR3 loop reads CASSLRIDSRPGGYTF. CDR3 coding DNA: TGCGCCAGCAGCTTGAGAATAGACAGCCGCCCGGGTGGCTACACCTTC.

This clone showed up just a few times. The chain has TRBV2 and TRBJ2-5; D possibly corresponds to TRBD1 (5 bases). The CDR3 consists of 11 residues. Germline lookup yields CDR1 SNHLY and CDR2 FYNNEI. Trimming took 6 bases from V and 5 from J, leaving 7 bases between them. The CDR3 region has the DNA TGTGCCAGCAGGACAGCCGAGACCCAGTACTTC. Translating it yields CASRTAETQYF.

The J gene is TRBJ2-1, the V gene TRBV27; 8 bases fit TRBD2. This CDR3 is built from 13 residues. Per the germline V gene, CDR1 is MNHEY and CDR2 is SMNVEV (reference sequence). The V gene end was trimmed by 10 bases and the J gene end by 4 bases; junction bases not matched to a gene: 6. The CDR3 region has the DNA TGTGCCACCTGGGCTAGCGGGTACAATGAGCAGTTCTTC. Encoded protein: CATWASGYNEQFF.

The rearrangement links TRBV6-5 to TRBJ2-7; the match to TRBD1 covers 9 bases. Losses at the gene ends were 4 bases for V and 3 bases for J; bases not matched to a gene: 7. The CDR3 loop spans 15 amino acids. Germline loops: CDR1 MNHEY, CDR2 SVGAGI. Here the CDR3 reads CASSSGTGRFYEQYF. DNA of the CDR3: TGTGCCAGCAGTTCCGGGACAGGGAGATTCTACGAGCAGTACTTC.

This clone was recorded only once. V gene TRBV2 combines with J gene TRBJ2-6; 10 positions agree with TRBD1. This CDR3 has 16 residues. The junction had 3 bases not matched to a gene; V was cut back by 7 bases and J by 0 bases. Germline V gives CDR1 SNHLY, CDR2 FYNNEI. CDR3 protein: CASTDRGFSGANVLTF. The CDR3 bases are TGTGCCAGCACGGACAGGGGGTTCTCTGGGGCCAACGTCCTGACTTTC.

The chain couples TRBV5-1 to TRBJ1-1; D is uncertain. This CDR3 has 14 amino acids. V was shortened by 1 base and J by 0 bases, with 7 bases between the two germline ends. Germline assignment: CDR1 SGHRS and CDR2 YFSETQ. The chain's CDR3 is CASSLYTMNTEAFF. The CDR3 DNA follows: TGCGCCAGCAGCTTGTACACTATGAACACTGAAGCTTTCTTT.

This clone was observed a handful of times. The chain couples TRBV9 to TRBJ2-7; tentatively, D is TRBD1 (7 bases). V dropped 1 base and J dropped 2 bases, with 13 bases sitting between them. This CDR3 is built from 15 residues. Germline CDR1 and CDR2: SGDLS and YYNGEE. This CDR3 is CASSVWSGGPYEQYF. For the CDR3, the DNA is TGTGCCAGCAGCGTATGGTCAGGGGGGCCCTACGAGCAGTACTTC.

The V gene is TRBV5-1, the J gene TRBJ1-2; TRBD1 matches 8 bases. The CDR3 sequence is 14 residues long. The V segment lost 4 bases and the J segment 7 bases; nucleotides outside the gene matches: 9. Per the germline V gene, CDR1 is SGHRS and CDR2 is YFSETQ. DNA of the CDR3: TGCGCCAGCAGCGACTCAGGGGGCGCGGGTGGCTACACCTTC. This encodes CASSDSGGAGGYTF.

The chain combines TRBV28 with TRBJ1-2; TRBD1 might be the D (5 bases). CDR1 MDHEN and CDR2 SYDVKM come from the germline V gene. The CDR3 covers 16 residues. V lost 6 bases and J 1 base, leaving 18 bases between the germline ends. Here the CDR3 reads CASSAVPGGINYGYTF. The CDR3 DNA follows: TGTGCCAGCAGCGCAGTGCCGGGGGGGATTAACTATGGCTACACCTTC.

The chain employs TRBV29-1 and TRBJ2-1, with D uncertain. V was trimmed by 1 base and J by 3 bases, leaving 10 bases between them. Germline-derived CDR1 and CDR2 are SQVTM and ANQGSEA. This CDR3 has 14 residues. The CDR3 spells CSVEGASLYNEQFF. In nucleotides, the CDR3 is TGCAGCGTTGAAGGAGCGAGCCTCTACAATGAGCAGTTCTTC.

This clone showed up just a few times. The chain uses TRBV7-3 and TRBJ2-2; possibly TRBD2 for D (5 bases). V lost 6 bases and J lost 3, with 11 bases in between. This CDR3 is built from 14 residues. The V gene's germline CDR1 is SGHTA and CDR2 FQGTGA. The CDR3 sequence: CASSVDYDTGELFF. The DNA of the CDR3 is TGTGCCAGCAGTGTAGACTATGACACCGGGGAGCTGTTTTTT.

The V call is TRBV6-1, the J call TRBJ1-2; 8 nucleotides agree with TRBD1. The CDR3 totals 17 residues. Unmatched junction bases numbered 13, after V lost 1 base and J lost 6 bases. Germline values: CDR1 MNHNS, CDR2 SASEGT. CDR3 protein: CASSEVDRGTPLHGYTF. The CDR3 DNA sequence: TGTGCCAGCAGTGAAGTAGACAGGGGAACGCCGCTGCATGGCTACACCTTC.

This clone was seen only once. This chain links TRBV11-3 with TRBJ2-5, with D tentatively TRBD2 (5 bases). V lost 4 bases to trimming and J lost 5 bases, with 8 bases between them. CDR1 is SGHNT, CDR2 YENEEA, per germline. The CDR3 covers 12 residues. This CDR3 reads CASSSGGETQYF. In DNA, the CDR3 is TGTGCCAGCAGCTCGGGCGGGGAGACCCAGTACTTC. Full variable domain (rest looked up from reference TRBV11-3 and TRBJ2-5): EAGVVQSPRYKIIEKKQPVAFWCNPISGHNTLYWYLQNLGQGPELLIRYENEEAVDDSQLPKDRFSAERLKGVDSTLKIQPAELGDSAVYLCASSSGGETQYFGPGTRLLVL.

The chain joins TRBV5-1 to TRBJ2-2; a weak D match, TRBD2 (6 bases). The germline gives CDR1 SGHRS, CDR2 YFSETQ. The ends were cut back, 4 bases at V and 3 bases at J, with 10 bases in the middle. The length of the CDR3 is 14 residues. The chain's CDR3 is CASSPSGDTGELFF. CDR3 sequence (DNA): TGCGCCAGCAGCCCCTCGGGGGACACCGGGGAGCTGTTTTTT.

This chain connects TRBV6-5 to TRBJ1-2, with 7 bases aligning to TRBD1. V shed 0 bases and J 5 bases; nucleotides not matched to a gene: 9. This CDR3 region has 16 residues. Germline lookup yields CDR1 MNHEY and CDR2 SVGAGI. The CDR3 nucleotides are TGTGCCAGCAGTTACTCGTCGCAGGGGGAGAGGTATGGCTACACCTTC. It encodes CASSYSSQGERYGYTF.

This CDR3 reads CASSHQGGSYEQYF. CDR3 DNA sequence: TGTGCCAGCAGTCATCAGGGGGGCTCCTACGAGCAGTACTTC. J is TRBJ2-7 and V is TRBV6-6, with D maybe TRBD1 (7 bases). Trimming pared 5 bases from V and 0 bases from J, leaving 11 bases between. The CDR3 covers 14 residues. The germline gives CDR1 MNHNY, CDR2 SVGAGI (reference sequence).

The gene calls are TRBV5-4 and TRBJ2-1; a weak D match, TRBD2 (6 bases). CDR1 is SGHNT and CDR2 is YYREEE in the germline V gene (reference sequence). Between the trimmed V and J ends, which lost 3 bases and 7 bases, there was a span of 8 bases. CDR3 size: 12 residues. CDR3 DNA sequence: TGTGCCAGCAGCTACGGACTAAATGAGCAGTTCTTC. This gives the protein CASSYGLNEQFF.

J is TRBJ2-3 and V is TRBV29-1, with 7 nucleotides matching TRBD1. V gave up 7 bases and J gave up 0 bases; unmatched junction bases: 10. Germline-derived CDR1 and CDR2 are SQVTM and ANQGSEA. The CDR3 consists of 15 residues. CDR3: CSADDTGVSTDTQYF. The CDR3 DNA reads TGCAGCGCTGACGACACAGGGGTTAGCACAGATACGCAGTATTTT.

This chain links TRBV4-2 with TRBJ2-5; 7 bases map to TRBD1. V shed 0 bases and J 1 base; nucleotides not matched to a gene: 5. The CDR3 has 16 amino acids. Germline CDR1 reads LGHNA; CDR2 reads YNFKEQ. CDR3 in amino acids: CASSQDRNRGQETQYF. Written as DNA, the CDR3 is TGTGCCAGCAGCCAAGATCGGAACAGGGGCCAAGAGACCCAGTACTTC.

The chain couples TRBV11-3 to TRBJ2-5; possible D gene TRBD1, 6 bases. V dropped 8 bases and J dropped 2 bases, with 15 bases sitting between them. Germline values: CDR1 SGHNT, CDR2 YENEEA. This CDR3 is 14 amino acids long. This CDR3 is CASSRDTQQETQYF. The CDR3 region has the DNA TGTGCCAGCTCCCGGGACACTCAACAAGAGACCCAGTACTTC.

The chain's CDR3 is CASRPRGGPEKLFF. In DNA form, the CDR3 reads TGTGCCAGTCGGCCGCGAGGAGGGCCGGAAAAACTGTTTTTT. The V gene is TRBV6-6, the J gene TRBJ1-4; D gene uncertain. This CDR3 comprises 14 residues. Per the germline V gene, CDR1 is MNHNY and CDR2 is SVGAGI (reference sequence). V lost 9 bases and J lost 8, with 19 bases in between.

The rearrangement joins TRBV7-8 to TRBJ2-3; TRBD2 matches 8 bases. Trimming at V came to 4 bases and at J to 2 bases, leaving 5 bases not matched to a gene. The CDR3 consists of 15 residues. CDR1 is SGHVS, CDR2 FQNEAQ, per germline. The CDR3 loop reads CASSSTSGYTDTQYF. The CDR3 nucleotides read TGTGCCAGCAGCTCCACTAGCGGTTACACAGATACGCAGTATTTT.

The chain employs TRBV7-3 and TRBJ2-5; unclear D gene. The V and J ends lost 5 bases and 5 bases respectively, with 12 bases between them. Germline CDR1 reads SGHTA; CDR2 reads FQGTGA. CDR3 length equals 13 residues. CDR3 nucleotides: TGTGCCAGCAGCCGACGGGTGAGGGAGACCCAGTACTTC. Encoded protein: CASSRRVRETQYF.

This clone was seen a single time. In nucleotides, the CDR3 is TGTGCCAGCAGCGCACAGGGTGGGGGTGAAGCTTTCTTT. The encoded protein is CASSAQGGGEAFF. The chain carries TRBV5-6 and TRBJ1-1; D is perhaps TRBD1 (6 bases). The CDR3 is made up of 13 amino acids. V lost 4 bases and J lost 7, with 14 bases in between. The germline V gene has CDR1 SGHDT and CDR2 YYEEEE.

The chain joins TRBV2 to TRBJ1-4; tentatively, D is TRBD1 (5 bases). The germline V gene encodes CDR1 SNHLY and CDR2 FYNNEI. This CDR3 has 14 residues. V dropped 7 bases and J dropped 6 bases, with 15 bases sitting between them. The CDR3 sequence is CASNSGTGDEKLFF. CDR3 sequence (DNA): TGTGCCAGCAATTCCGGGACTGGAGATGAAAAACTGTTTTTT.

The chain is built from TRBV2 and TRBJ1-4; the D gene is possibly TRBD1 (6 bases). The V gene's germline CDR1 is SNHLY and CDR2 FYNNEI. Between the trimmed V and J ends, which lost 3 bases and 5 bases, there was a span of 7 bases. The length of the CDR3 is 13 residues. In DNA form, the CDR3 reads TGTGCCAGCAGTGACACAGGGAATGAAAAACTGTTTTTT. This encodes CASSDTGNEKLFF.

This clone turned up a few times. The chain joins TRBV25-1 to TRBJ2-3; possible D gene TRBD2, 6 bases. Germline V lookup: CDR1 MGHDK, CDR2 SYGVNS. The germline V and J ends were trimmed by 8 bases and 0 bases, with 15 bases remaining between them. This CDR3 region has 15 residues. This CDR3 reads CASGNLASSTDTQYF. CDR3 nucleotides: TGTGCCAGCGGGAATCTAGCGAGCAGCACAGATACGCAGTATTTT.

This rearrangement joins TRBV11-2 to TRBJ1-2; TRBD1 is a possible D gene (6 bases). V lost 4 bases and J 7 bases, leaving 13 bases between the germline ends. This CDR3 has 13 amino acids. Germline CDR1 SGHAT, CDR2 FQNNGV. CDR3: CASSWPQGIGYTF. The CDR3, as DNA: TGTGCCAGCAGCTGGCCACAGGGAATTGGCTACACCTTC.